This TCR beta chain originates from a study of cytomegalovirus exposure and HLA in healthy donors. General study points: The study flagged some 170 TCR beta chains as cytomegalovirus-associated. Reports credit the classifier with highly specific, highly sensitive diagnosis of cytomegalovirus status.

Worth noting for this clone: The antigen remains undetermined.

Germline V lookup: CDR1 SGHDN, CDR2 FVKESK. V shed 3 bases and J shed 8 bases, with 14 bases lying between them. The CDR3 contains 14 residues. TCRdb's table, derived via immunoSEQ multiplex PCR, lists solely in-frame clones and lacks some. The repertoire holds about 160,000 clones, approximately 88% seen once, with about 10% in the top ten. The chain joins TRBV14 to TRBJ2-4; possibly TRBD1 for D (6 bases). This TCR was sampled from a man younger than 40 in good health and CMV-seropositive. The specimen sequenced was PBMCs. The CDR3 reads CASSHRTETDIQYF. The CDR3 bases are TGTGCCAGCAGCCATCGGACAGAAACTGACATTCAGTACTTC.